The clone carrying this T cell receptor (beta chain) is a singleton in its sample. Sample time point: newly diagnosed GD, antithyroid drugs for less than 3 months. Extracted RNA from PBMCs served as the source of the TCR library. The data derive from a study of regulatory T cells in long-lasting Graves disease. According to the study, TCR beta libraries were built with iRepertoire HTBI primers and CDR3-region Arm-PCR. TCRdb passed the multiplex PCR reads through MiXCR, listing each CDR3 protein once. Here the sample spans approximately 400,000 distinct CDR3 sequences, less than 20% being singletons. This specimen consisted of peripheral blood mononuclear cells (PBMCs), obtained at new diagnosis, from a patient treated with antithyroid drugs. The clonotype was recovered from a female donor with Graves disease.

The CDR3 DNA sequence: TGTGCCACCACCCTGCGGGGGACGGGGTACCAAGAGACCCAGTACTTC. It yields the protein CATTLRGTGYQETQYF. The V gene is TRBV24-1, the J gene TRBJ2-5; TRBD2 matches 7 bases. Per the germline V gene, CDR1 is KGHDR and CDR2 is SFDVKD. After removal of 8 bases from V and 0 bases from J, the junction contained 11 bases not matched to a gene. The CDR3 contains 16 residues.